One and the same sample provided the 2 T cell receptor beta chains below, sequenced in a study of human T cells and chemical hapten exposure. MiXCR, run by TCRdb on the RACE reads, gives a single entry per CDR3 protein. The sample includes some 27,000 distinct CDR3 sequences, approximately 9% of them seen just once. Time point: patch test 2, 6 weeks after DPC sensitization. The treatment denotes: therapeutic diphenylcyclopropenone sensitization with weekly scalp DPC. Sequenced here: whole blood, sampled in connection with sensitization to the hapten diphenylcyclopropenone (DPC). These receptors all stem from a man aged 25 to 45 with alopecia areata. Some clones in this sample may be carry-over from other donors' samples.

Many counts were recorded for this clonotype. The CDR3 region has the DNA TGTGCCAGCAGTTACGGGGCGAATTCACCCCTCCACTTT. Translated: CASSYGANSPLHF. The chain has TRBV6-2 or TRBV6-3 and TRBJ1-6; perhaps TRBD1 as D (5 bases). V lost 2 bases and J lost 7, with 6 bases in between. CDR1 is MNHEY, CDR2 SVGEGT, per germline. The CDR3 consists of 13 residues.

This clonotype has at least ten counts. J is TRBJ1-1 and V is TRBV6-2 or TRBV6-3; D unclear. Trimming left V 4 bases short and J 1 base short, with 7 bases between. The CDR3 is 13 residues long. Germline V gives CDR1 MNHEY, CDR2 SVGEGT. The CDR3 coding sequence is TGTGCCAGCAGTTGGACGTCGAACACTGAAGCTTTCTTT. It translates to CASSWTSNTEAFF.